The TCR beta chain described here comes from a study of blood T cell repertoires in COVID-19. Whole-study context: Specimens from acute and convalescent COVID-19 originated in the United States, Italy and Spain. T cells, B-cell-depleted T cells, or PBMCs supplied cDNA or gDNA.

Original methodology: By means of reference gene primer amplification, nucleated cell counts were estimated. The assay was immunoSEQ multiplex PCR, and TCRdb's table has in-frame clones only and misses some. V and J calls plus clone size are reproduced from that table; the DNA served to infer D and trimming. The data hold some 100,000 clones, with around three quarters observed a single time. The germline CDR1 and CDR2 sequences are SQVTM and ANQGSEA. This CDR3 is built from 12 residues. V lost 4 bases to trimming and J lost 14 bases, with 18 bases between them. The TCR sequence derives from a man between 65 and 85 years old with acute or convalescent COVID-19. Sequenced material: peripheral blood. V usage is TRBV29-1 and J usage is TRBJ2-1, with D possibly matching TRBD2 (7 bases). For the CDR3, the DNA is TGCAGCGTTGGGGAAAAGGGGGGGTACGAGTTCTTC. This sequence encodes CSVGEKGGYEFF.